A selection of T cell receptor beta chains follows, all from one sample in a study of CD8 T cells in Susac syndrome. TCRdb re-analysed the immunoSEQ multiplex PCR reads in MiXCR, keeping a single row per CDR3 protein. The sample contains 100,000 to 150,000 distinct CDR3 sequences, around 85% of which appear only once. The source material was CD8+ T cells from PBMCs. Source of these receptors: a human donor with multiple sclerosis. Each CDR3 is given with its conserved first and last residue. Fields, in order: CDR3 protein, CDR3 DNA, J gene, clone size, V gene, D gene. A D gene is named only where the DNA matches it firmly. Part of the rows lack a size; the others show once, few, many or a class for expanded clones.

CDR3: CASSSIKGEDTGELFF
DNA: TGTGCCAGCAGCTCCATTAAGGGAGAGGACACCGGGGAGCTGTTTTTT
J: TRBJ2-2
size: -
V: TRBV7-9
D: -

CDR3: CASRDRGTEAFF
DNA: TGTGCCAGCCGGGACAGGGGTACTGAAGCTTTCTTT
J: TRBJ1-1
size: -
V: TRBV19
D: TRBD1

CDR3: CATSVLVTRDEQFF
DNA: TGTGCCACCAGTGTTTTAGTGACCCGGGATGAGCAGTTCTTC
J: TRBJ2-1
size: -
V: TRBV24-1
D: -

CDR3: CASSSHGLAVRWETQYF
DNA: TGTGCCAGCAGCTCCCACGGACTAGCGGTTCGTTGGGAGACCCAGTACTTC
J: TRBJ2-5
size: -
V: TRBV7-9
D: TRBD2

CDR3: CASSFAGSENIQYF
DNA: TGTGCCAGCAGCTTCGCGGGCTCTGAAAACATTCAGTACTTC
J: TRBJ2-4
size: -
V: TRBV13
D: -

CDR3: CASSPSGTGTYEQYF
DNA: TGTGCCAGCAGTCCCTCCGGGACGGGGACCTACGAGCAGTACTTC
J: TRBJ2-7
size: -
V: TRBV27
D: -

CDR3: CASSRWGILTQFF
DNA: TGTGCCAGCAGCCGATGGGGGATTCTAACACAGTTCTTC
J: TRBJ2-1
size: -
V: TRBV5-4
D: -

CDR3: CASSPQINRAGSEETQYF
DNA: TGTGCCAGCAGCCCCCAGATTAACCGGGCGGGTAGTGAAGAGACCCAGTACTTC
J: TRBJ2-5
size: -
V: TRBV3-1
D: -

CDR3: CASSFGAYEQYF
DNA: TGTGCCAGCAGCTTCGGGGCCTACGAGCAGTACTTC
J: TRBJ2-7
size: few
V: TRBV11-2
D: -

CDR3: CASSQHTSGRTDQFF
DNA: TGCGCCAGCAGTCAACATACTAGCGGGAGGACTGACCAGTTCTTC
J: TRBJ2-1
size: -
V: TRBV23-1
D: TRBD2

CDR3: CASSQTTDGSYEQYF
DNA: TGTGCCAGCAGCCAAACGACGGACGGATCCTACGAGCAGTACTTC
J: TRBJ2-7
size: -
V: TRBV4-2
D: -

CDR3: CASSGVISTDTQYF
DNA: TGTGCCAGCAGTGGGGTGATTAGCACAGATACGCAGTATTTT
J: TRBJ2-3
size: -
V: TRBV2
D: -

CDR3: CAISESGDRLLSGNTIYF
DNA: TGTGCCATCAGTGAGTCCGGGGACAGGCTGCTCTCTGGAAACACCATATATTTT
J: TRBJ1-3
size: -
V: TRBV10-3
D: TRBD1

CDR3: CASSIAAGLAGGADNEQFF
DNA: TGTGCCAGTAGTATAGCCGCCGGACTAGCGGGAGGAGCGGACAATGAGCAGTTCTTC
J: TRBJ2-1
size: -
V: TRBV19
D: TRBD2

CDR3: CASSEVAGAYNEQFF
DNA: TGTGCCAGCAGTGAAGTAGCCGGTGCCTACAATGAGCAGTTCTTC
J: TRBJ2-1
size: few
V: TRBV6-1
D: -

CDR3: CASSQEAGLVPGELFF
DNA: TGTGCCAGCAGCCAAGAGGCGGGACTAGTACCCGGGGAGCTGTTTTTT
J: TRBJ2-2
size: -
V: TRBV4-2
D: TRBD2

CDR3: CASSIGGLAAYNEQFF
DNA: TGTGCCAGTAGTATAGGAGGGCTAGCGGCGTACAATGAGCAGTTCTTC
J: TRBJ2-1
size: -
V: TRBV19
D: TRBD2

CDR3: CASSLQNNEQFF
DNA: TGTGCCAGCAGCTTACAGAACAATGAGCAGTTCTTC
J: TRBJ2-1
size: -
V: TRBV5-6
D: -

CDR3: CASSSSTGPETQYF
DNA: TGTGCCAGTAGTTCCTCGACAGGGCCGGAGACCCAGTACTTC
J: TRBJ2-5
size: once
V: TRBV19
D: TRBD1

CDR3: CSARTGTSGSGDEQFF
DNA: TGCAGTGCGCGGACCGGGACTAGCGGGAGTGGAGATGAGCAGTTCTTC
J: TRBJ2-1
size: -
V: TRBV20-1
D: TRBD2

CDR3: CASSLVPTVSYEQYF
DNA: TGTGCCAGCAGCTTAGTTCCTACAGTCTCCTACGAGCAGTACTTC
J: TRBJ2-7
size: -
V: TRBV7-9
D: -

CDR3: CASSQIFASGANVLTF
DNA: TGCGCCAGCAGCCAGATCTTTGCCTCTGGGGCCAACGTCCTGACTTTC
J: TRBJ2-6
size: -
V: TRBV4-1
D: -

CDR3: CASSPDGAGSTGEPFF
DNA: TGTGCCAGCAGTCCCGACGGAGCGGGCAGCACCGGGGAGCCGTTTTTT
J: TRBJ2-2
size: -
V: TRBV6-1
D: -

CDR3: CSAVTEGDAYEQYF
DNA: TGCAGTGCTGTGACGGAGGGTGACGCCTACGAGCAGTACTTC
J: TRBJ2-7
size: -
V: TRBV20-1
D: -

CDR3: CASSLSQGAPSPLHF
DNA: TGTGCCAGCAGTTTGTCGCAGGGGGCCCCTTCACCCCTCCACTTT
J: TRBJ1-6
size: -
V: TRBV27
D: TRBD1

CDR3: CASSEFGTSNEKLFF
DNA: TGTGCCAGCAGTGAATTCGGGACGTCTAATGAAAAACTGTTTTTT
J: TRBJ1-4
size: few
V: TRBV6-1
D: -

CDR3: CASRGTGSTREQFF
DNA: TGTGCCAGCAGGGGTACGGGGTCCACGCGAGAGCAGTTCTTC
J: TRBJ2-1
size: -
V: TRBV3-1
D: -